Shown below are 29 T cell receptor beta chains from a single sample sequenced in a study of T-cell reconstitution after alpha-beta-depleted transplantation in children. The library targeted TCRbeta and was prepared with unique molecular identifiers. TCRdb ran MiXCR on the PCR reads and lists one entry per CDR3 protein. The top ten hold over 2% of the sample, which has about 590,000 distinct CDR3 sequences, 10% to 15% seen once. Specimen: PBMCs, mostly from graft donor cells, collected 360 days after TCRalphabeta/CD19-depleted stem cell transplant. Receptor source: a male patient aged 10 to 17 who had a stem cell transplant for acute myeloid leukemia, so the T cells may come from the graft donor.

This clonotype was seen ten or more times. The chain recombines TRBV11-2 with TRBJ2-3; D is undetermined. The CDR3 consists of 13 residues. Trimming removed 1 base from V and 5 bases from J, with 7 bases in between. Germline V gene data show CDR1 as SGHAT and CDR2 as FQNNGV. The CDR3 region has the DNA TGTGCCAGCAGCTTAGTATCCGAAGATACGCAGTATTTT. Translated: CASSLVSEDTQYF. The variable domain in full, completed from reference TRBV11-2 and TRBJ2-3, reads EAGVAQSPRYKIIEKRQSVAFWCNPISGHATLYWYQQILGQGPKLLIQFQNNGVVDDSQLPKDRFSAERLKGVDSTLKIQPAKLEDSAVYLCASSLVSEDTQYFGPGTRLTVL.

The genes are TRBV3-1 and TRBJ1-5; D ambiguous. Trimming took 0 bases from V and 6 from J, leaving 12 bases between them. The CDR3 loop spans 15 amino acids. CDR1 LGHDT and CDR2 YNNKEL come from the germline V gene (reference sequence). DNA of the CDR3: TGTGCCAGCAGCCAAGACGGAGGGAAGGGTCAGCCCCAGCATTTT. It yields the protein CASSQDGGKGQPQHF.

At least ten counts were recorded for this clonotype. The chain has TRBV7-2 and TRBJ1-1; possible D gene TRBD1, 5 bases. The length of the CDR3 is 15 residues. V gave up 2 bases and J gave up 0 bases, with 10 bases separating them. From germline, CDR1 is SGHTA and CDR2 FQGNSA. CDR3 coding DNA: TGTGCCAGCAGCTTAAGGGGTTCGGTGAACACTGAAGCTTTCTTT. This codes for CASSLRGSVNTEAFF.

In its sample, this clonotype was seen a few times. DNA of the CDR3: TGTGCCAGCAGCCACACAGGGGAAGGCGAGCAGTACTTC. Translation: CASSHTGEGEQYF. The chain employs TRBV28 and TRBJ2-7; 7 bases align to TRBD1. Germline CDR1 MDHEN, CDR2 SYDVKM. CDR3 length equals 13 residues. The J segment lost 6 bases and the V segment lost 6 bases, leaving 8 bases of the junction unmatched.

This clonotype was seen more than once but under ten times. The chain couples TRBV29-1 to TRBJ2-2; no definite D call. This CDR3 contains 13 residues. With 1 base removed from V and 5 bases from J, the gap between germline ends came to 8 bases. CDR1 SQVTM and CDR2 ANQGSEA come from the germline V gene. CDR3 in amino acids: CSVEAGVTGELFF. DNA for the CDR3: TGCAGCGTTGAAGCAGGAGTGACCGGGGAGCTGTTTTTT.

V and J are TRBV5-1 and TRBJ1-1, with 7 bases identical to TRBD1. Germline V gene sequence: CDR1 SGHRS, CDR2 YFSETQ. J was trimmed by 5 bases and V by 1 base; bases with no gene match: 11. The CDR3 is 16 amino acids. In DNA, the CDR3 is TGCGCCAGCAGCTTGTTAGGGGGCGGGGGTGCGACTGAAGCTTTCTTT. Protein: CASSLLGGGGATEAFF.

Only a few counts were recorded for this clonotype. This rearrangement joins TRBV20-1 to TRBJ2-1, with 8 nucleotides matching TRBD2. There are 13 residues in the CDR3. V trimming: 3 bases; J trimming: 9 bases; junction bases outside the gene matches: 7. CDR1 and CDR2 (germline): DFQATT, SNEGSKA (reference sequence). CDR3 sequence reads: CSASRGLVIEQFF. CDR3 sequence (DNA): TGCAGTGCTAGTAGGGGACTAGTAATTGAGCAGTTCTTC.

V usage is TRBV24-1 and J usage is TRBJ1-2, with TRBD1 matching 7 bases. Trimming took 5 bases from V and 5 from J; bases not matched to a gene: 4. This CDR3 is built from 13 residues. The germline V gene has CDR1 KGHDR and CDR2 SFDVKD. For the CDR3, the DNA is TGTGCCACCAGTGGGACAGGCCCATATGGCTACACCTTC. Translated: CATSGTGPYGYTF.

Many counts were recorded for this clonotype. J is TRBJ2-2 and V is TRBV29-1; D remains unclear. V lost 3 bases and J 0 bases, leaving 5 bases between the germline ends. CDR1 and CDR2 from the germline V gene are SQVTM and ANQGSEA. CDR3 size: 13 residues. The CDR3 loop reads CSVDRANTGELFF. The CDR3 DNA sequence: TGCAGCGTTGACCGAGCGAACACCGGGGAGCTGTTTTTT.

The chain employs TRBV6-1 and TRBJ2-2, with D tentatively TRBD2 (6 bases). Germline-derived CDR1 and CDR2 are MNHNS and SASEGT. Trimming removed 5 bases at V and 8 bases at J, with 18 bases between. The length of the CDR3 is 15 residues. In DNA form, the CDR3 reads TGTGCCAGCAGTCCGCGGGGCCTTATGAAAGGGGAGCTGTTTTTT. Translation: CASSPRGLMKGELFF.

The rearrangement joins TRBV18 to TRBJ1-6; 12 nucleotides line up with TRBD1. Germline loops: CDR1 KGHSH, CDR2 LQKENI. This CDR3 spans 20 amino acids. The V gene end was trimmed by 3 bases and the J gene end by 0 bases; junction bases not matched to a gene: 9. The CDR3 nucleotides are TGTGCCAGCTCACCTCTCACCGGGACAGGGGGCGCCTCCTATAATTCACCCCTCCACTTT. Its protein is CASSPLTGTGGASYNSPLHF.

V and J are TRBV29-1 and TRBJ2-2; D unclear. Trimming stripped 7 bases from V and 6 bases from J, with 15 bases between. The CDR3 loop spans 13 amino acids. Germline CDR1 reads SQVTM; CDR2 reads ANQGSEA. The DNA of the CDR3 is TGCAGCGCTCGAGGACCTCCCGCCGGGGAGCTGTTTTTT. As protein: CSARGPPAGELFF.

This clonotype was counted many times. This chain connects TRBV20-1 to TRBJ2-7; 7 bases agree with TRBD2. Germline V gives CDR1 DFQATT, CDR2 SNEGSKA (reference sequence). The CDR3 loop spans 15 amino acids. V shed 6 bases, J shed 3 bases, and the junction held 14 bases outside the gene matches. The CDR3 loop is CSASATSVHDYEQYF. The DNA of the CDR3 is TGCAGTGCCTCCGCCACTAGCGTCCATGACTACGAGCAGTACTTC.

This clonotype was counted at least ten times. V and J are TRBV18 and TRBJ2-6; D gene uncertain. CDR1 and CDR2 from the germline V gene are KGHSH and LQKENI. This CDR3 is built from 15 residues. The V end lost 1 base, the J end lost 0 bases, and 4 bases lay between the germline ends. For the CDR3, the DNA is TGTGCCAGCTCACCACGCTACTCTGGGGCCAACGTCCTGACTTTC. Translating gives CASSPRYSGANVLTF.

This clonotype was counted ten times or more. The V and J genes are TRBV10-3 and TRBJ2-1; 11 bases match TRBD2. The germline V gene encodes CDR1 ENHRY and CDR2 SYGVKD. J gave up 0 bases and V 2 bases, and 0 bases lay outside the gene matches. The CDR3 runs to 16 residues. The chain's CDR3 is CAISETSGSSYNEQFF. CDR3 DNA: TGTGCCATCAGTGAGACTAGCGGGAGCTCCTACAATGAGCAGTTCTTC.

This clonotype was seen only a few times. This chain joins TRBV20-1 and TRBJ2-1; D gene unclear. Germline CDR1 reads DFQATT; CDR2 reads SNEGSKA (reference sequence). Trimming cost V 5 bases and J 8 bases, with 13 bases left between them. The CDR3 is made up of 12 amino acids. CDR3 sequence (DNA): TGCAGTGCTCAGTTAGGGTTTGATGAGCAGTTCTTC. This codes for CSAQLGFDEQFF.

This clonotype was seen repeatedly, ten times or more. This sequence joins TRBV20-1 and TRBJ2-7; D gene unclear. The CDR3 has 12 residues. The germline CDR1 and CDR2 sequences are DFQATT and SNEGSKA (reference sequence). The V end was cut by 5 bases, the J end by 4 bases, with 12 bases between. DNA of the CDR3: TGCAGTGCTGCCCGAACCTCGTACGAGCAGTACTTC. It yields the protein CSAARTSYEQYF.

This clonotype has more than one count but fewer than ten. The V and J genes are TRBV7-6 and TRBJ2-1; D gene ambiguous. The V and J ends lost 0 bases and 8 bases respectively, with 8 bases between them. Germline lookup yields CDR1 SGHVS and CDR2 FNYEAQ. The CDR3 is made up of 13 amino acids. The CDR3 nucleotides are TGTGCCAGCAGCTTAGCGCATAGGGATGAGCAGTTCTTC. Translation: CASSLAHRDEQFF.

The chain has TRBV30 and TRBJ2-1; D unresolved. The CDR3 extends over 14 amino acids. Germline V gene sequence: CDR1 GTSNPN, CDR2 SVGIG (reference sequence). V lost 0 bases and J lost 5, with 11 bases in between. CDR3 bases: TGTGCCTGGAGTGTACGGGTTCTGCACAATGAGCAGTTCTTC. This codes for CAWSVRVLHNEQFF.

This clonotype appeared once. This CDR3 is CASSFSVWNTGELFF. CDR3 in DNA: TGTGCCAGCAGTTTCAGCGTCTGGAACACCGGGGAGCTGTTTTTT. The rearrangement links TRBV28 to TRBJ2-2, with unresolved D. Trimming stripped 3 bases from V and 1 base from J, with 9 bases between. Germline V gives CDR1 MDHEN, CDR2 SYDVKM. CDR3 length: 15 residues.

This clonotype was seen ten or more times. The chain combines TRBV4-2 with TRBJ2-1, with D perhaps TRBD2 (5 bases). Germline lookup yields CDR1 LGHNA and CDR2 YNFKEQ. V lost 8 bases and J 5 bases, leaving 16 bases between the germline ends. CDR3 length: 14 residues. The CDR3 DNA follows: TGTGCCAGCGGCGGGCTTAAGGCGGACAATGAGCAGTTCTTC. Translation gives CASGGLKADNEQFF.

In this sample, this clonotype turned up a few times. V is TRBV6-1 and J is TRBJ1-4, with 10 positions matching TRBD1. The CDR3 length is 14 residues. Germline CDR1 and CDR2: MNHNS and SASEGT. V gave up 5 bases and J gave up 16 bases; unmatched junction bases: 13. The CDR3 sequence: CASSRGQGTGEEFF. The CDR3, as DNA: TGTGCCAGCAGTAGGGGACAGGGGACAGGCGAAGAGTTTTTT.

This clonotype was seen many times. The chain combines TRBV4-3 with TRBJ2-1; TRBD1 matches 7 bases. CDR1 LGHNA and CDR2 YSLEER come from the germline V gene. The trim removed 1 base at V and 6 bases at J, leaving 3 bases unmatched. CDR3 length: 14 residues. The chain's CDR3 is CASSQVDRFNEQFF. CDR3 nucleotide sequence: TGCGCCAGCAGCCAAGTGGACAGGTTCAATGAGCAGTTCTTC.

The table lists this clonotype with a few counts. This chain links TRBV29-1 with TRBJ2-5; 9 positions agree with TRBD1. The ends lost 2 bases at V and 2 bases at J; junction bases unmatched: 12. CDR1 is SQVTM, CDR2 ANQGSEA, per germline. The CDR3 consists of 17 residues. The CDR3 here is CSVESLLQGAPQETQYF. In nucleotides, the CDR3 is TGCAGCGTTGAATCCCTTTTACAGGGGGCACCTCAAGAGACCCAGTACTTC.

The chain couples TRBV9 to TRBJ1-1; D gene uncertain. CDR3 length: 15 amino acids. Germline V gene lookup returns CDR1 SGDLS and CDR2 YYNGEE. Trimming shortened V by 4 bases and J by 4 bases, and 17 bases separated the two germline ends. CDR3 protein: CASSPGGGITTEAFF. The DNA of the CDR3 is TGTGCCAGCAGCCCCGGAGGTGGGATTACCACTGAAGCTTTCTTT.

This clonotype was observed at least ten times. The gene calls are TRBV4-2 and TRBJ2-5; unclear D gene. CDR1 and CDR2 from the germline V gene are LGHNA and YNFKEQ. The V end was cut by 3 bases, the J end by 4 bases, with 9 bases between. The CDR3 runs 13 residues. The CDR3 sequence: CASSQGKGETQYF. DNA for the CDR3: TGTGCCAGCAGCCAGGGGAAGGGAGAGACCCAGTACTTC.

This clonotype was counted only a few times. The rearrangement uses TRBV20-1 and TRBJ2-1; D possibly corresponds to TRBD1 (5 bases). The germline V and J ends were trimmed by 8 bases and 8 bases, with 16 bases remaining between them. Germline CDR1 and CDR2: DFQATT and SNEGSKA (reference sequence). The CDR3 runs to 12 residues. The CDR3 DNA is TGCAGTTTCGGATGGGGCGTCGATGAGCAGTTCTTC. Protein product: CSFGWGVDEQFF.

This clonotype was detected only a few times. The genes are TRBV4-2 and TRBJ2-7; 9 bases line up with TRBD2. This CDR3 has 18 residues. V lost 0 bases to trimming and J lost 2 bases; unmatched junction nucleotides: 11. Germline CDR1 LGHNA, CDR2 YNFKEQ. This CDR3 reads CASSQDMASGELTYEQYF. The CDR3 DNA reads TGTGCCAGCAGCCAAGATATGGCTAGCGGGGAACTCACCTACGAGCAGTACTTC.

The chain is built from TRBV12-3 or TRBV12-4 and TRBJ2-7; 7 bases are shared with TRBD2. Germline trimming cut 4 bases from V and 4 bases from J; bases unmatched to any gene: 10. This CDR3 has 15 amino acids. Here the CDR3 reads CASSSPYGRAYEQYF. The CDR3 nucleotides are TGTGCCAGCAGTTCCCCTTATGGGAGGGCGTACGAGCAGTACTTC.